Sequencing of this T cell receptor beta chain was carried out in a study of blood T cell repertoires in COVID-19. Whole-study context: Collection of acute and convalescent COVID-19 samples took place in the United States, Italy and Spain. The analysed material was cDNA or gDNA that came from T cells, B-cell-depleted T cells, or PBMCs.

Authors' methods: By means of reference gene primer amplification, nucleated cell counts were estimated. The method was immunoSEQ multiplex PCR; TCRdb's version includes in-frame clones alone and lacks a portion of them. V and J calls and clone size are given by that table; D and trimming were obtained from the DNA. The sample carries 250,000 to 300,000 clones, roughly 88% recorded once. J gave up 1 base and V 2 bases, and 11 bases lay outside the gene matches. CDR1 and CDR2 (germline): SGHAT, FQNNGV. This CDR3 contains 18 residues. Seattle enrolled patients during active infection and tracked them longitudinally.

The clonotype was recovered from a woman between 65 and 79 years old with COVID-19, enrolled during active disease. Sequenced sample: peripheral blood. The chain combines TRBV11-2 with TRBJ1-2, with 9 bases fitting TRBD1. CDR3 in DNA: TGTGCCAGCAGCTTATTAGGAAGGGACAGGGAAAGTAACTATGGCTACACCTTC. As protein: CASSLLGRDRESNYGYTF.